The subject of this entry is one T cell receptor beta chain. Its antigen is undetermined. This specimen comes from a study of radiotherapy plus CTLA-4 blockade in lung cancer. Study overall: Objective responses occurred in around 18% of patients; around 31% had disease control. Study-wide points: Following radiotherapy plus ipilimumab, tumor-derived TCR clones expanded in the blood. Reported findings show early blood T cell clone dynamics, with interferon-beta, best predicted response.

Clones were read by immunoSEQ multiplex PCR, and TCRdb kept only the in-frame ones, dropping some. The table shows about 82,000 clones, with roughly 78% occurring only once. Trimming took off 5 bases at V and 0 bases at J, with 20 bases between the two ends. The CDR3 has 17 amino acids. CDR1 is MNHEY, CDR2 SMNVEV, per germline (reference sequence). The clonotype originates from a human donor with non-small cell lung cancer that progressed on radiotherapy plus ipilimumab. The chain is built from TRBV27 and TRBJ2-7; unclear D gene. The sample was peripheral blood, taken from a patient treated with radiotherapy plus ipilimumab. The CDR3 sequence is CASSPRSARPSSYEQYF. The CDR3 region has the DNA TGTGCCAGCAGTCCCCGTTCAGCTCGACCGAGCTCCTACGAGCAGTACTTC.